The text below deals with one TCR beta chain. The antigen is undetermined. Produced via immunoSEQ multiplex PCR; TCRdb's table is partial and in-frame only. The table includes around 25,000 clones, about nine tenths detected once. This specimen comes from a study of T cells in localized non-small cell lung cancer. Findings and limits, study-wide: A median of approximately 57 clones ranked among the top 100 in tumor appeared in adjacent lung.

Germline-derived CDR1 and CDR2 are MGHRA and YSYEKL. V lost 4 bases to trimming and J lost 2 bases; unmatched junction nucleotides: 4. The CDR3 totals 14 residues. This sequence was found in a man aged 35-75 years with stage I squamous cell lung carcinoma. The chain carries TRBV4-1 and TRBJ2-7, with TRBD1 matching 8 bases. Sequenced here: peripheral blood, sampled before any cancer treatment. DNA of the CDR3: TGCGCCAGCAGCCGAGACAGGGGAACCTACGAGCAGTACTTC. Translating it yields CASSRDRGTYEQYF.